This TCR beta chain was found in a study of T cell responses to AZD1222 COVID-19 vaccine. The wider study: Second-dose recipients at about 4 or about 12 weeks were treated as one pooled group.

Worth noting for this clone: Its antigen is undetermined.

Assay used: immunoSEQ multiplex PCR; TCRdb lists only in-frame clones, some missing. The sample records around 100,000 clones, around 90% being singletons. Trimming shortened V by 1 base and J by 8 bases, and 15 bases separated the two germline ends. Germline CDR1 and CDR2: SGHTS and YDEGEE. The CDR3 has 15 amino acids. Overall study findings and caveats: With two AZD1222 doses given, Spike-specific TCR breadth and depth both rose. Unmutated variant regions are reportedly targeted by nearly half of spike-specific TCRs. Donor demographics were predominantly white British with a female majority; clonal diversity may be underestimated.

This sample comprised peripheral blood, obtained on day 0 of AZD1222 vaccination. The TCR originated in an adult in good health. The chain combines TRBV5-8 with TRBJ1-4; D gene uncertain. The CDR3 loop reads CASSLILGMGEKLFF. In DNA, the CDR3 is TGTGCCAGCAGCTTGATTCTGGGGATGGGGGAAAAACTGTTTTTT.